These 30 T cell receptor beta chains share one sample of origin, sequenced in a study of OX40 agonist ivuxolimab in advanced cancers. Using immunoSEQ multiplex PCR, the repertoire was profiled, and TCRdb retains in-frame clones only, with some absent. Of 66,000 or so clones listed, 85% are singletons. Source: CD4+ or CD8+ T cells sorted from blood, taken in a trial of the OX40 agonist ivuxolimab. These receptors originate from an adult with an advanced solid tumor such as melanoma, head and neck, liver or kidney cancer.

This chain joins TRBV19 and TRBJ2-2; D perhaps matches TRBD1 (6 bases). V lost 5 bases, J lost 4 bases, and 14 bases lay in between. Germline values: CDR1 LNHDA, CDR2 SQIVND (reference sequence). CDR3 length equals 15 residues. CDR3 nucleotide sequence: TGTGCCAGTAGTGCTCCGGGACACCCCACCGGGGAGCTGTTTTTT. This encodes CASSAPGHPTGELFF. The full variable domain, in which reference TRBV19 and TRBJ2-2 provide the parts outside the CDR3, is DGGITQSPKYLFRKEGQNVTLSCEQNLNHDAMYWYRQDPGQGLRLIYYSQIVNDFQKGDIAEGYSVSREKKESFPLTVTSAQKNPTAFYLCASSAPGHPTGELFFGEGSRLTVL.

V gene TRBV30 combines with J gene TRBJ1-5; tentative D call: TRBD1 (6 bases). Germline lookup yields CDR1 GTSNPN and CDR2 SVGIG (reference sequence). V lost 0 bases and J 3 bases, leaving 9 bases between the germline ends. The CDR3 sequence is 14 residues long. The CDR3 spells CAWSVGGANQPQHF. The CDR3 DNA reads TGTGCCTGGAGTGTAGGGGGGGCCAATCAGCCCCAGCATTTT.

This chain links TRBV27 with TRBJ2-7; a weak D match, TRBD1 (5 bases). Trimming removed 3 bases at V and 2 bases at J, with 11 bases between. Per germline, CDR1 MNHEY and CDR2 SMNVEV (reference sequence). The CDR3 totals 14 residues. The CDR3 protein is CASSFQGTTYEQYF. The CDR3 DNA reads as TGTGCCAGCAGTTTCCAGGGAACTACCTACGAGCAGTACTTC.

V and J are TRBV5-6 and TRBJ2-2; D gene ambiguous. V was pared by 4 bases and J by 5 bases, with 15 bases between. This CDR3 has 15 amino acids. Germline V gene lookup returns CDR1 SGHDT and CDR2 YYEEEE. The CDR3 spells CASSVVGVGTGELFF. The CDR3 nucleotides read TGTGCCAGCAGCGTCGTTGGGGTGGGGACCGGGGAGCTGTTTTTT.

The chain couples TRBV2 to TRBJ2-2; the D gene is possibly TRBD1 (5 bases). From germline, CDR1 is SNHLY and CDR2 FYNNEI. Deletions cut 3 bases from V and 4 bases from J, with 9 bases between. The CDR3 is made up of 14 amino acids. CDR3 loop: CASSDSGFTGELFF. DNA for the CDR3: TGTGCCAGCAGTGACTCAGGGTTCACCGGGGAGCTGTTTTTT.

This sequence joins TRBV10-1 and TRBJ2-7; 11 bases are a match to TRBD2. The CDR3 covers 14 residues. The germline V gene encodes CDR1 WNHNN and CDR2 SYGVQD (reference sequence). V was clipped by 6 bases and J by 2 bases; unmatched bases: 3. CDR3 coding DNA: TGCGCCAGCAGACTAGCGGGAGTAACCTACGAGCAGTACTTC. This gives the protein CASRLAGVTYEQYF.

The chain employs TRBV11-2 and TRBJ2-2; D perhaps matches TRBD1 (5 bases). The CDR3 consists of 13 residues. Trimming took 2 bases from V and 5 from J, leaving 6 bases between them. Looked up from germline, CDR1 is SGHAT and CDR2 is FQNNGV. CDR3 DNA: TGTGCCAGCAGCTTACAGGGTACCGGGGAGCTGTTTTTT. Its translation: CASSLQGTGELFF.

The CDR3 nucleotides read TGTGCCAGCTCGAGGGACAGCTTGGGCAATCAGCCCCAGCATTTT. Translating gives CASSRDSLGNQPQHF. The chain recombines TRBV6-5 with TRBJ1-5; 7 bases line up with TRBD1. The length of the CDR3 is 15 residues. V was pared by 8 bases and J by 2 bases, with 9 bases of the junction left unmatched. Germline V gene sequence: CDR1 MNHEY, CDR2 SVGAGI.

The rearrangement uses TRBV10-2 and TRBJ1-1; TRBD1 is a possible D gene (5 bases). Germline V gives CDR1 WSHSY, CDR2 SAAADI. The CDR3 totals 14 residues. V gave up 6 bases and J gave up 1 base, with 12 bases separating them. The CDR3 bases are TGCGCCAGCAGGGGGACCCCGAAGAACACTGAAGCTTTCTTT. Translation gives CASRGTPKNTEAFF.

The chain couples TRBV10-3 to TRBJ2-2, with 9 bases fitting TRBD1. This CDR3 is 16 amino acids long. The V gene end was trimmed by 3 bases and the J gene end by 4 bases; junction bases not matched to a gene: 6. Germline-derived CDR1 and CDR2 are ENHRY and SYGVKD. The CDR3 nucleotides are TGTGCCATCAGTGAACTGGACAGGGGTTTCACCGGGGAGCTGTTTTTT. Encoded protein: CAISELDRGFTGELFF.

The chain has TRBV7-3 and TRBJ1-2, with D perhaps matching TRBD1 (5 bases). V lost 5 bases and J 7 bases, leaving 14 bases between the germline ends. This CDR3 has 13 residues. From germline, CDR1 is SGHTA and CDR2 FQGTGA. The CDR3 protein is CASSPPGQGGYTF. Written as DNA, the CDR3 is TGTGCCAGCAGCCCCCCCGGGCAGGGTGGCTACACCTTC.

This clone has just one count. This chain links TRBV6-1 with TRBJ2-5; TRBD2 is a possible D gene (6 bases). This CDR3 has 12 amino acids. Germline V gene sequence: CDR1 MNHNS, CDR2 SASEGT. Trimming stripped 8 bases from V and 6 bases from J, with 13 bases between. The CDR3 loop is CASGVGGKTQYF. CDR3 DNA: TGTGCCAGCGGGGTGGGGGGAAAGACCCAGTACTTC.

The J gene is TRBJ1-6, the V gene TRBV11-3; D ambiguous. Germline CDR1 reads SGHNT; CDR2 reads YENEEA. Trimming removed 1 base from V and 9 bases from J, with 10 bases in between. This CDR3 contains 14 residues. CDR3 in amino acids: CASSLGLAGSPLHF. CDR3 sequence (DNA): TGTGCCAGCAGCTTAGGGCTGGCGGGTTCACCCCTCCACTTT.

This clone was detected only once. The chain recombines TRBV6-4 with TRBJ1-2; D may be TRBD1 (6 bases). Germline assignment: CDR1 MRHNA and CDR2 SNTAGT. The CDR3 runs to 14 residues. Trimming stripped 2 bases from V and 7 bases from J, with 14 bases between. The CDR3 is CASSDEQGRGGYTF. The CDR3 coding sequence is TGTGCCAGCAGTGACGAACAGGGAAGGGGTGGCTACACCTTC.

This clone was counted between two and nine times. The chain is built from TRBV5-4 and TRBJ1-1, with D possibly being TRBD1 (6 bases). Trimming shortened V by 2 bases and J by 0 bases, and 8 bases separated the two germline ends. CDR3 length equals 14 residues. Germline V gene data show CDR1 as SGHNT and CDR2 as YYREEE (reference sequence). The CDR3 protein is CASSFGQMNTEAFF. The CDR3 bases are TGTGCCAGCAGCTTCGGACAGATGAACACTGAAGCTTTCTTT.

The CDR3 DNA follows: TGTGCCAGCAGCCCTCTAGCCGGGACTAGCATAACCTACGAGCAGTACTTC. The encoded protein is CASSPLAGTSITYEQYF. The V gene is TRBV7-6, the J gene TRBJ2-7; 9 positions match TRBD2. The CDR3 contains 17 residues. V lost 5 bases and J lost 2; bases outside the gene matches: 13. Germline V gene data show CDR1 as SGHVS and CDR2 as FNYEAQ.

The chain uses TRBV7-3 and TRBJ2-7; possibly TRBD1 or TRBD2 for D (5 bases each). The CDR3 is 15 residues long. Trimming left V 0 bases short and J 3 bases short, with 12 bases between. Germline CDR1 reads SGHTA; CDR2 reads FQGTGA. The CDR3 spells CASSLTPERGYEQYF. CDR3 bases: TGTGCCAGCAGCTTAACCCCCGAGAGGGGCTACGAGCAGTACTTC. Full variable domain (rest looked up from reference TRBV7-3 and TRBJ2-7): GAGVSQTPSNKVTEKGKYVELRCDPISGHTALYWYRQSLGQGPEFLIYFQGTGAADDSGLPNDRFFAVRPEGSVSTLKIQRTERGDSAVYLCASSLTPERGYEQYFGPGTRLTVT.

V is TRBV30 and J is TRBJ2-7, with TRBD2 matching over 13 bases. Germline V gene lookup returns CDR1 GTSNPN and CDR2 SVGIG (reference sequence). Trimming took 3 bases from V and 6 from J; bases not matched to a gene: 11. The CDR3 totals 16 residues. The DNA of the CDR3 is TGTGCCTGGAGACCCCCAACTAGCGGGAGGGTCTTCGAGCAGTACTTC. As protein: CAWRPPTSGRVFEQYF.

This clone has just a few counts. This chain uses TRBV6-5 with TRBJ2-7; D perhaps matches TRBD1 (5 bases). The CDR3 consists of 14 residues. With 1 base removed from V and 4 bases from J, the gap between germline ends came to 11 bases. The germline gives CDR1 MNHEY, CDR2 SVGAGI. The CDR3 coding sequence is TGTGCCAGCAGTTACTTTACAGGTAGTTACGAGCAGTACTTC. This encodes CASSYFTGSYEQYF.

This clone appeared once. The chain combines TRBV10-3 with TRBJ1-2, with D perhaps matching TRBD1 (6 bases). This CDR3 has 14 amino acids. Germline V CDR1 and CDR2: ENHRY, SYGVKD. Trimming left V 8 bases short and J 2 bases short, with 15 bases between. The CDR3 nucleotides read TGTGCCATCTCCGACGGGGGGACAAACTATGGCTACACCTTC. Residues: CAISDGGTNYGYTF.

The CDR3 here is CASRAQTDTQYF. CDR3 nucleotide sequence: TGTGCCTCGAGGGCCCAGACAGATACGCAGTATTTT. This rearrangement joins TRBV19 to TRBJ2-3; the D gene is possibly TRBD2 (5 bases). Trimming stripped 11 bases from V and 3 bases from J, with 12 bases between. Germline V gene data show CDR1 as LNHDA and CDR2 as SQIVND (reference sequence). This CDR3 region has 12 residues.

This sequence joins TRBV27 and TRBJ1-5; TRBD1 matches at 10 bases. Germline loops: CDR1 MNHEY, CDR2 SMNVEV (reference sequence). The CDR3 runs 14 residues. V shed 3 bases and J 9 bases; nucleotides not matched to a gene: 5. The CDR3 bases are TGTGCCAGCAGTTTGGGGACAGGGGACTGGCCCCAGCATTTT. Translating gives CASSLGTGDWPQHF.

V and J are TRBV11-2 and TRBJ1-4; maybe TRBD1 (5 bases). V shed 3 bases and J shed 4 bases, with 9 bases lying between them. CDR1 SGHAT and CDR2 FQNNGV come from the germline V gene. The CDR3 consists of 14 residues. The CDR3 DNA reads TGTGCCAGCAGCTTCCGGGGCAGTAATGAAAAACTGTTTTTT. Amino acid sequence: CASSFRGSNEKLFF.

This chain uses TRBV6-1 with TRBJ2-5; a weak D match, TRBD2 (7 bases). CDR1 is MNHNS, CDR2 SASEGT, per germline. The CDR3 has 15 residues. Trimming cost V 7 bases and J 5 bases, with 20 bases left between them. The CDR3 spells CASNSRGGIGETQYF. In DNA, the CDR3 is TGTGCCAGCAACTCCAGGGGAGGGATTGGTGAGACCCAGTACTTC.

This clone was detected only once. This rearrangement joins TRBV6-5 to TRBJ2-3, with D unresolved. Germline V gene sequence: CDR1 MNHEY, CDR2 SVGAGI. V was shortened by 6 bases and J by 7 bases, with 11 bases between the two germline ends. CDR3 size: 12 residues. CDR3: CASRGLGYTQYF. The CDR3, as DNA: TGTGCCAGCAGGGGGTTAGGGTATACGCAGTATTTT.

V usage is TRBV29-1 and J usage is TRBJ2-7; D is ambiguous. This CDR3 has 14 amino acids. The germline V and J ends were trimmed by 4 bases and 0 bases, with 13 bases remaining between them. The germline CDR1 and CDR2 sequences are SQVTM and ANQGSEA. The CDR3 DNA follows: TGCAGCGTTGGTGGCAGGTACCCCTCCTACGAGCAGTACTTC. It yields the protein CSVGGRYPSYEQYF.

The J gene is TRBJ2-7, the V gene TRBV18; D may be TRBD2 (5 bases). Germline CDR1 reads KGHSH; CDR2 reads LQKENI. V gave up 2 bases and J gave up 5 bases, with 16 bases separating them. This CDR3 is 15 amino acids long. The CDR3 protein is CASSPVSESSHEQYF. CDR3 DNA sequence: TGTGCCAGCTCACCAGTTAGCGAGAGCTCACACGAGCAGTACTTC.

The V gene is TRBV27, the J gene TRBJ2-1; 9 bases are shared with TRBD1. With 7 bases clipped from V and 6 bases from J, the junction kept 13 bases outside the gene matches. CDR3 size: 16 residues. The germline V gene encodes CDR1 MNHEY and CDR2 SMNVEV (reference sequence). The CDR3 is CASTSVGTGRSNEQFF. CDR3 in DNA: TGTGCCAGCACCTCTGTTGGGACAGGGAGGAGCAATGAGCAGTTCTTC.

The V gene is TRBV9, the J gene TRBJ1-3; D is possibly TRBD1 (5 bases). The CDR3 totals 16 residues. V was shortened by 6 bases and J by 0 bases, with 16 bases between the two germline ends. Germline-derived CDR1 and CDR2 are SGDLS and YYNGEE. CDR3 sequence reads: CASNRGGVTSGNTIYF. In DNA form, the CDR3 reads TGTGCCAGCAACCGCGGGGGGGTGACCTCTGGAAACACCATATATTTT. Together with reference TRBV9 and TRBJ1-3, the CDR3 gives the full variable domain: DSGVTQTPKHLITATGQRVTLRCSPRSGDLSVYWYQQSLDQGLQFLIQYYNGEERAKGNILERFSAQQFPDLHSELNLSSLELGDSALYFCASNRGGVTSGNTIYFGEGSWLTVV.

This sequence joins TRBV6-5 and TRBJ2-7; 7 positions agree with TRBD2. Germline CDR1 and CDR2: MNHEY and SVGAGI. This CDR3 is 15 amino acids long. V lost 6 bases, J lost 0 bases, and 8 bases stayed unmatched. The CDR3 reads CASRFAGGGSYEQYF. CDR3 DNA: TGTGCCAGCAGGTTCGCCGGCGGGGGCTCCTACGAGCAGTACTTC.